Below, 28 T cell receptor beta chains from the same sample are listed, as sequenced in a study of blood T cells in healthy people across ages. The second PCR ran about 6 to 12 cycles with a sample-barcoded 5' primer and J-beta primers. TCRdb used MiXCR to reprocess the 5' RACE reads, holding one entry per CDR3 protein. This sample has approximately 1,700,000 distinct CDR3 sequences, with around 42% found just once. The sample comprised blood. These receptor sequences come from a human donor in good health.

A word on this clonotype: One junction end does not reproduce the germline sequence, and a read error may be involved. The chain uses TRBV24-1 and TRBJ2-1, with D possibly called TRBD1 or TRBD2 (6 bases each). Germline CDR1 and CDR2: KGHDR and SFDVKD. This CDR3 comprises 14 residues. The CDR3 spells CATSGRGHGNEQVF. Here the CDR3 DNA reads TGTGCCACCAGTGGTCGGGGGCACGGCAATGAGCAGGTCTTC.

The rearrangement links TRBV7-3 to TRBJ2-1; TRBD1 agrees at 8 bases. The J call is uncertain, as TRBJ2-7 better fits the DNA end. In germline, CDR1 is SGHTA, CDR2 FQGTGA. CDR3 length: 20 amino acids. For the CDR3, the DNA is TGTGCCAGCAGCTTAACGTCTCCAGGGGGCTTGCCTAGCTCCTACAATGAGCAGTACTTC. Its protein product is CASSLTSPGGLPSSYNEQYF.

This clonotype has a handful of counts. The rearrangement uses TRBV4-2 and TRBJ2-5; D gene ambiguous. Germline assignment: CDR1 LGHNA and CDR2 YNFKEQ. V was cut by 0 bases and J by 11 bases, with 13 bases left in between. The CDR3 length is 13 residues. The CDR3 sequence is CASSQEYESEQYF. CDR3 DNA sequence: TGTGCCAGCAGCCAAGAATACGAGTCGGAGCAGTACTTC.

CDR3 region: CSARVPGLAGVGEQYF. The CDR3, as DNA: TGCAGTGCTAGAGTCCCGGGACTAGCGGGAGTTGGGGAGCAGTACTTC. The V gene is TRBV20-1, the J gene TRBJ2-7; TRBD2 agrees at 14 bases. The CDR3 spans 16 residues. Germline CDR1 is DFQATT and CDR2 is SNEGSKA (reference sequence). With V trimmed by 1 base and J by 7 bases, 9 bases remained unmatched.

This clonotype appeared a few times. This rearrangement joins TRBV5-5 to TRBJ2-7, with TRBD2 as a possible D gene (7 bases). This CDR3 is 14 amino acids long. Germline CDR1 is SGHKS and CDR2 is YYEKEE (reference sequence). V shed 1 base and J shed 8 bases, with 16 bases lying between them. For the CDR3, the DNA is TGTGCCAGCAGCTTGTGGAGGGGGGGGCAGCAGCAGTACTTC. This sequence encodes CASSLWRGGQQQYF.

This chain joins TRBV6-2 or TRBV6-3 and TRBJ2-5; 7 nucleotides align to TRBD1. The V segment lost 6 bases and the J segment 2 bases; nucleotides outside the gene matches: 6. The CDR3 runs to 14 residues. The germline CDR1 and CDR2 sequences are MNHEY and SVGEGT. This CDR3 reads CASRRTGTQETQYF. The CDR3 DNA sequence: TGTGCCAGCAGGCGGACAGGAACACAAGAGACCCAGTACTTC.

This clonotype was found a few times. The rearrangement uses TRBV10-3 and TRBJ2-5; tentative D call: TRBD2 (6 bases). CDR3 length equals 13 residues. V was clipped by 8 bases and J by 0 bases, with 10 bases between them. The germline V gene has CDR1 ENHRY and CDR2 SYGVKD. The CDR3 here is CAIGGADQETQYF. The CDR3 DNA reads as TGTGCCATCGGAGGGGCAGACCAAGAGACCCAGTACTTC.

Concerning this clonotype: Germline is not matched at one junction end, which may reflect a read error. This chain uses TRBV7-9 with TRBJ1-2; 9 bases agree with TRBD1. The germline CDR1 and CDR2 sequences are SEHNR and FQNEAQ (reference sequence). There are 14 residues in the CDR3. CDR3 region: CASSNRGLFYGYTF. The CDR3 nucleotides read TGCGCCAGCAGCAACAGGGGGCTTTTTTATGGCTACACCTTC.

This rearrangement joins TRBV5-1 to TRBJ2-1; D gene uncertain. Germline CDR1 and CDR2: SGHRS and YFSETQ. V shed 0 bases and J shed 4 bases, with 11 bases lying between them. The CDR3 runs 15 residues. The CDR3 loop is CASSLDQIRYNEQFF. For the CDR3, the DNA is TGCGCCAGCAGCTTGGACCAAATAAGGTACAATGAGCAGTTCTTC.

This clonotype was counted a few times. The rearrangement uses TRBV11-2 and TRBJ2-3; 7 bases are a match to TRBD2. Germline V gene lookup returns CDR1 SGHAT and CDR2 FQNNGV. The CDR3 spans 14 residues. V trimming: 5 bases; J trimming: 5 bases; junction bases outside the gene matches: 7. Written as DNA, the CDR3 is TGTGCCAGCAGCCACAGACTAGCCGGAGATACGCAGTATTTT. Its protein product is CASSHRLAGDTQYF.

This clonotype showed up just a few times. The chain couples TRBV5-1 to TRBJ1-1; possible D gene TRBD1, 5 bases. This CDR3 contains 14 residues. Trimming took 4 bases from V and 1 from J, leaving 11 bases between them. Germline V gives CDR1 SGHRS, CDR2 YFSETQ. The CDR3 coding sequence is TGCGCCAGCAGCGCACTCCAGGGGAACACTGAAGCTTTCTTT. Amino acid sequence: CASSALQGNTEAFF.

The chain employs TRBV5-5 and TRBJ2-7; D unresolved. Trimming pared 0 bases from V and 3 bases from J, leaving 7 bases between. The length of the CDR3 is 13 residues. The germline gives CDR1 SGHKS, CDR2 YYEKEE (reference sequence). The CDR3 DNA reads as TGTGCCAGCAGCTTGGAAGCACTCTACGAGCAGTACTTC. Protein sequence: CASSLEALYEQYF.

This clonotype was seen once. The CDR3 sequence: CASSSLSHEQFF. DNA of the CDR3: TGTGCCAGCAGCTCCTTAAGCCATGAGCAGTTCTTC. The chain recombines TRBV2 with TRBJ2-1; D call uncertain. V lost 6 bases, J lost 8 bases, and 11 bases lay in between. CDR3 length: 12 residues. Germline V gives CDR1 SNHLY, CDR2 FYNNEI.

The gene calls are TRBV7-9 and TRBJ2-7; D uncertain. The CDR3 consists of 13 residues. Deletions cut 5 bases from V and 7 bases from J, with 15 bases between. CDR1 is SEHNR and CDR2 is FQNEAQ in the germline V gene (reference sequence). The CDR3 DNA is TGTGCCAGCAGCCTAGATTGGGCGGTGGAGCAGTACTTC. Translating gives CASSLDWAVEQYF.

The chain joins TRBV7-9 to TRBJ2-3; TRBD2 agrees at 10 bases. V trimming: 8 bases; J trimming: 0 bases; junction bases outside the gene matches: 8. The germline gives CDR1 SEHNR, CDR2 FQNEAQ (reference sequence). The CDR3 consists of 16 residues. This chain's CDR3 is CASGSGGATSTDTQYF. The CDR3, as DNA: TGTGCCAGCGGAAGCGGGGGGGCGACTAGCACAGATACGCAGTATTTT.

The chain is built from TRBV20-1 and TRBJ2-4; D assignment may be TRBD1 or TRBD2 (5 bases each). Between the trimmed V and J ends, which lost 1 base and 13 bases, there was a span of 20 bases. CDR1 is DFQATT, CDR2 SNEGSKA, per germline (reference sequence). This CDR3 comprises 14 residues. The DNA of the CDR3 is TGCAGTGCTAGAGTCCCCGGGACCACCGAGGGGCAGTACTTC. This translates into CSARVPGTTEGQYF.

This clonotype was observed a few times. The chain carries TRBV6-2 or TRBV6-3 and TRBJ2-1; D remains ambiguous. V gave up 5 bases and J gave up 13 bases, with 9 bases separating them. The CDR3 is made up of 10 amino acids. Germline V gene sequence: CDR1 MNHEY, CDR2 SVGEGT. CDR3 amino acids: CASSDGPQFF. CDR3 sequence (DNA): TGTGCCAGCAGTGACGGGCCTCAGTTCTTC.

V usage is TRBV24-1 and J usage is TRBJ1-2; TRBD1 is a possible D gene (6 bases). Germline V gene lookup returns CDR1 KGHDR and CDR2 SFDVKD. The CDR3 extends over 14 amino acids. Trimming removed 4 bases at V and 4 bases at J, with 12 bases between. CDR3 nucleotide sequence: TGTGCCACCAGTGACACAGACAGGCGCTATGGCTACACCTTC. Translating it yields CATSDTDRRYGYTF.

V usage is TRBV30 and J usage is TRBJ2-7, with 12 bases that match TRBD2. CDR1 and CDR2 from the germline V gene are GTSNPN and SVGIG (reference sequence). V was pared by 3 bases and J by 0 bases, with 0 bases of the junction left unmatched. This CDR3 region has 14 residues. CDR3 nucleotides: TGTGCCTGGAGGACTAGCGGGGGCTCCTACGAGCAGTACTTC. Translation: CAWRTSGGSYEQYF.

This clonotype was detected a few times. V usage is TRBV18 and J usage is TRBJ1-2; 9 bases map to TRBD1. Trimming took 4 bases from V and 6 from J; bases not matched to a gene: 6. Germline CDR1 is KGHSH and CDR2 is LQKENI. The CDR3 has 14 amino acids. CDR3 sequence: CASSRGQGEDGYTF. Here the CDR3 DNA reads TGTGCCAGCTCACGGGGACAGGGAGAAGATGGCTACACCTTC.

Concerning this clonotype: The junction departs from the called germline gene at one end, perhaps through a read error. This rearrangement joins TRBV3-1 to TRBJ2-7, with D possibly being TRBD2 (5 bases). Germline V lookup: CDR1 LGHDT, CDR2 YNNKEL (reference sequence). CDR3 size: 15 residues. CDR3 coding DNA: TGTGCCAGCAACCAAGGGCCCACGGGAACCTACGAGCAGTACTTC. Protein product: CASNQGPTGTYEQYF.

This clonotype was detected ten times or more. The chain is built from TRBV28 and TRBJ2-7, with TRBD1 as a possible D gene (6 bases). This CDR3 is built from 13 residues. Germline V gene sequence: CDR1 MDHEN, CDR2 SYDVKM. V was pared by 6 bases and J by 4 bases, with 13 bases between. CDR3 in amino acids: CASSLGQIYEQYF. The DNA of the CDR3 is TGTGCCAGCAGCCTAGGACAGATATACGAGCAGTACTTC.

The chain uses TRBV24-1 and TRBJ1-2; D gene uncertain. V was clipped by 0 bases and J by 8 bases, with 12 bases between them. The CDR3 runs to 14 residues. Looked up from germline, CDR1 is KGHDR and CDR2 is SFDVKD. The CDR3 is CATSDLLGKQGYTF. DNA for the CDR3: TGTGCCACCAGTGATTTGTTGGGGAAACAAGGCTACACCTTC.

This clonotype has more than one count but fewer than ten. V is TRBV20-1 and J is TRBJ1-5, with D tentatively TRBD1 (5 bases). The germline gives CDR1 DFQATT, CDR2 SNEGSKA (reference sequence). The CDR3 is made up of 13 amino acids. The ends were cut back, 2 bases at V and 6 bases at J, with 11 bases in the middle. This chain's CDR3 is CSARRRVGQPQHF. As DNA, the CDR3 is TGCAGTGCTAGACGCAGGGTTGGTCAGCCCCAGCATTTT.

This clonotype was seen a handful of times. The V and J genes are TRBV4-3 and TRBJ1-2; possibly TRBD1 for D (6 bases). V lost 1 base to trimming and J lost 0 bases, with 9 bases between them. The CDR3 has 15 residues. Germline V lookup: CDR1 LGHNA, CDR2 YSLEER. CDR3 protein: CASSQGAGANYGYTF. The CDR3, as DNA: TGCGCCAGCAGCCAAGGGGCAGGGGCTAACTATGGCTACACCTTC.

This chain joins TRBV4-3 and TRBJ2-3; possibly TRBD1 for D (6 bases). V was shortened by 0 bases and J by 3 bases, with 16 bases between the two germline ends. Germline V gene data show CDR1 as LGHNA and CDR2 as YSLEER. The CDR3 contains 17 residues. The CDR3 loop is CASSQDGWGLSTDTQYF. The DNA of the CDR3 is TGCGCCAGCAGCCAAGATGGATGGGGGCTCTCAACAGATACGCAGTATTTT.

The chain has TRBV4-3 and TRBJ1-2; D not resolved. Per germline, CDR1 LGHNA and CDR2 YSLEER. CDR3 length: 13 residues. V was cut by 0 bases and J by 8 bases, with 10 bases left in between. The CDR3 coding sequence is TGCGCCAGCAGCCAAGATTCCCTCTGGGGCTACACCTTC. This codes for CASSQDSLWGYTF.

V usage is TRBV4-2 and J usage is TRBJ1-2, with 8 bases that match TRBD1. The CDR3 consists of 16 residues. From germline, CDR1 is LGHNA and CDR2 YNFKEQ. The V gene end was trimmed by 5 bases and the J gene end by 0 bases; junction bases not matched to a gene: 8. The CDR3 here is CASSYTGGGSNYGYTF. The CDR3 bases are TGTGCCAGCAGCTATACAGGGGGGGGGTCTAACTATGGCTACACCTTC.